These T cell receptor beta chains were read from a single sample in a study of T cell responses to AZD1222 COVID-19 vaccine. Measured with immunoSEQ multiplex PCR; TCRdb has only the in-frame clones, and not every one. The table includes approximately 80,000 clones, approximately 90% detected once. Sequencing was performed on peripheral blood, taken on day 0 of AZD1222 vaccination. Receptors were obtained from an adult in good health. Both conserved end residues are part of each CDR3. D genes are given only for firm matches. For some rows the clone size is stated as once, few or many, or as a class when expanded; others skip it.

J gene	V gene	clone size	D gene	CDR3 DNA	CDR3 protein
TRBJ1-1	TRBV7-3	NA	NA	TGTGCCAGCAGCTTAATGCCGGCGAACACTGAAGCTTTCTTT	CASSLMPANTEAFF
TRBJ1-2	TRBV28	NA	NA	TGTGCCAGCAGTTTCCACCTGCGACTGAGTAATGACTATGGCTACACCTTC	CASSFHLRLSNDYGYTF
TRBJ1-5	TRBV24-1	NA	NA	TGTGCCACCAGCGAGGACGGAAGCAATCAGCCCCAGCATTTT	CATSEDGSNQPQHF
TRBJ2-3	TRBV11-3	once	NA	TGTGCCAGCAGCCGCGGGGGCACAGATACGCAGTATTTT	CASSRGGTDTQYF
TRBJ2-6	TRBV3-1/TRBV3-2	NA	NA	TGTGCCACCTGGAATTCTGGGGCCAACGTCCTGACTTTC	CATWNSGANVLTF
TRBJ2-7	TRBV9	NA	NA	TGTGCCAGCAGCGCAAGTGGATTCTACGAGCAGTACTTC	CASSASGFYEQYF
TRBJ2-2	TRBV13	NA	NA	TGTGCCAGCAGCTTACATTCGGGGAACACCGGGGAGCTGTTTTTT	CASSLHSGNTGELFF
TRBJ2-1	TRBV19	NA	TRBD2	TGTGCCAGTAGTATTGGGACTAGCGGGGGCTCCTACAATGAGCAGTTCTTC	CASSIGTSGGSYNEQFF
TRBJ1-2	TRBV29-1	NA	TRBD1	TGCAGCGTCCCGGGACAGGGTAAACATGGCTACACCTTC	CSVPGQGKHGYTF
TRBJ1-2	TRBV18	NA	NA	TGTGCCAGCTCACCAACCAGGGAGGATGGCTACACCTTC	CASSPTREDGYTF
TRBJ1-1	TRBV5-1	NA	TRBD1	TGCGCCAGCAGCTTGGGACAGGGGATGAACACTGAAGCTTTCTTT	CASSLGQGMNTEAFF
TRBJ1-2	TRBV4-2	NA	NA	TGTGCCAGCAGCCAATCTGCCTATGGCTACACCTTC	CASSQSAYGYTF
TRBJ1-3	TRBV5-1	NA	TRBD1	TGCGCCAGCAGCTTCGGGACAGGGGGCGCTTCTGGAAACACCATATATTTT	CASSFGTGGASGNTIYF
TRBJ1-1	TRBV11-1	NA	NA	TGTGCCAGCAGCTTACTGGAGCAAGATGAAGCTTTCTTT	CASSLLEQDEAFF
TRBJ2-7	TRBV23-1	NA	NA	TGCGCCAGCAGTCAATCCCACCCGGATAAAGAGCAGTACTTC	CASSQSHPDKEQYF
TRBJ2-7	TRBV12-5	NA	NA	TGTGCTAGTGGTTCGAACAACCGGACCTCCGGACAGCACTACGAGCAGTACTTC	CASGSNNRTSGQHYEQYF
TRBJ2-3	TRBV2	NA	NA	TGTGCCAGCAGTGAAAGTCAGAGCACAGATACGCAGTATTTT	CASSESQSTDTQYF
TRBJ1-6	TRBV7-9	NA	TRBD1	TGTGCCAGCAGCACCGGGGACAGGGAAAATTCACCCCTCCACTTT	CASSTGDRENSPLHF
TRBJ1-2	TRBV28	NA	NA	TGTGCCAGCAGTCCACCCGCTTTAAACAGGGTTGGCTACACCTTC	CASSPPALNRVGYTF
TRBJ2-1	TRBV5-1	NA	TRBD2	TGCGCCAGCAGCTCAATAGGACTAGCGGGGGGGTACAATGAGCAGTTCTTC	CASSSIGLAGGYNEQFF
TRBJ1-2	TRBV7-2	NA	NA	TGTGCCAGCAGCTTAACTAGCCCTGGGGGTGTCTCTAACTATGGCTACACCTTC	CASSLTSPGGVSNYGYTF
TRBJ1-2	TRBV30	NA	NA	TGTGCCTGGACTAAAAATAGACGCAGGGACTACTATGGCTACACCTTC	CAWTKNRRRDYYGYTF
TRBJ1-2	TRBV6-1	NA	TRBD1	TGTGCCAGCAGTGATATAACAGGGGTCTATGGCTACACCTTC	CASSDITGVYGYTF
TRBJ1-3	TRBV2	NA	NA	TGTGCCAGCAGTGGTACAGGCTCTGGAAACACCATATATTTT	CASSGTGSGNTIYF
TRBJ1-3	TRBV5-1	NA	NA	TGCGCCAGCAGCGCGCAGGGAGCTGGAAACACCATATATTTT	CASSAQGAGNTIYF
TRBJ1-5	TRBV3-1/TRBV3-2	NA	TRBD1	TGTGCCAGCAGCCGGGGACAGGGGGGCAATCAGCCCCAGCATTTT	CASSRGQGGNQPQHF
TRBJ1-2	TRBV14	NA	NA	TGTGCCAGCAGCCAAGAACCCTATGGCTACACCTTC	CASSQEPYGYTF
TRBJ2-7	TRBV2	few	NA	TGTGCCAGCAGTTCGGACACGCGCTACGAGCAGTACTTC	CASSSDTRYEQYF
TRBJ1-2	TRBV5-4	NA	NA	TGTGCCAGCAGATTACAAGATGGCTACACCTTC	CASRLQDGYTF
TRBJ2-2	TRBV7-6	NA	NA	TGTGCCAGCAGCTCCACCCACAGTTTGGCCGGGGAGCTGTTTTTT	CASSSTHSLAGELFF
TRBJ2-7	TRBV12-3/TRBV12-4	NA	NA	TGTGCCAGCAGTTATACAGGGTTCCAGCAGTACTTC	CASSYTGFQQYF
TRBJ2-2	TRBV2	NA	TRBD2	TGTGCCAGCAGTGACCGGGGGGGCAGAACCGGGGAGCTGTTTTTT	CASSDRGGRTGELFF
TRBJ2-7	TRBV18	NA	NA	TGTGCCAGCTCACCCCTAAGGGGTTACGAGCAGTACTTC	CASSPLRGYEQYF
TRBJ2-1	TRBV28	NA	NA	TGTGCCAGCAGTTTATGGACATCTCAAGCCCTCAATGAGCAGTTCTTC	CASSLWTSQALNEQFF
TRBJ1-1	TRBV3-1/TRBV3-2	NA	NA	TGTGCCAGCAGCCCGTGGGGGGGGCTGGACACTGAAGCTTTCTTT	CASSPWGGLDTEAFF
TRBJ2-3	TRBV10-1	NA	NA	TGCGCCAGCAGTGGCGTCTACACCACAGATACGCAGTATTTT	CASSGVYTTDTQYF
TRBJ2-1	TRBV7-9	NA	TRBD1	TGTGCCAGCAGCCGGGGACAGGGAATCTACAATGAGCAGTTCTTC	CASSRGQGIYNEQFF
TRBJ2-1	TRBV28	NA	NA	TGTGCCAGCAGTTTATGGGCCCAGGGCTCCTACAATGAGCAGTTCTTC	CASSLWAQGSYNEQFF
TRBJ1-4	TRBV2	NA	NA	TGTGCCAGCAAGGTTGGGCTAACTAATGAAAAACTGTTTTTT	CASKVGLTNEKLFF
TRBJ1-1	TRBV6-5	NA	NA	TGTGCCAGCAGTTACTCGAGAAAGAGGACTGAAGCTTTCTTT	CASSYSRKRTEAFF
TRBJ2-1	TRBV3-1/TRBV3-2	once	NA	TGTGCCAGCACCACACAGGTGGGGGGGGCCGGGTACAATGAGCAGTTCTTC	CASTTQVGGAGYNEQFF
TRBJ1-5	TRBV19	NA	TRBD1	TGTGCCAGTAGTATCACAATCACGACAACAGGGGGTAATCAGCCCCAGCATTTT	CASSITITTTGGNQPQHF
TRBJ2-3	TRBV5-5	NA	NA	TGTGCCAGCAGCTCGGGACTTATTAGCACAGATACGCAGTATTTT	CASSSGLISTDTQYF
TRBJ2-7	TRBV6-6	NA	TRBD1	TGTGCCAGCAGTCGGGACAGGGTAGTGGGGGGCGAGCAGTACTTC	CASSRDRVVGGEQYF
TRBJ2-7	TRBV6-5	NA	NA	TGTGCCAGCACCGGACATCTCCTGGGGCAATACGAGCAGTACTTC	CASTGHLLGQYEQYF
TRBJ1-1	TRBV7-8	NA	TRBD1	TGTGCCAGCAGCCCCGGACAGGGACTGAACACTGAAGCTTTCTTT	CASSPGQGLNTEAFF
TRBJ1-4	TRBV4-2	NA	TRBD1	TGTGCCAGCAGCCAAGAGGGAGGGATACAGGGGAATGAAAAACTGTTTTTT	CASSQEGGIQGNEKLFF
TRBJ1-6	TRBV13	NA	NA	TGTGCCAGCAGACTTGTCGGGCCTGTCTCTTCACCCCTCCACTTT	CASRLVGPVSSPLHF
TRBJ1-6	TRBV18	NA	NA	TGTGCCAGCTCACCACCTGGTCGGGTTTCACCCCTCCACTTT	CASSPPGRVSPLHF
TRBJ1-5	TRBV19	NA	TRBD1	TGTGCCAGTAGTATAGGCGCGGCAGGGGGCGGTCAGCCCCAGCATTTT	CASSIGAAGGGQPQHF
TRBJ2-7	TRBV18	NA	NA	TGTGCCAGCTCACCGGGAATGGCGAGCGAGCAGTACTTC	CASSPGMASEQYF
TRBJ1-3	TRBV27	NA	TRBD1	TGTGCCAGCAAGTCAGGGGGTGGAAACACCATATATTTT	CASKSGGGNTIYF
TRBJ2-7	TRBV27	NA	NA	TGTGCCAGCAGTTGGTCTGGGTCCTCCTACGAGCAGTACTTC	CASSWSGSSYEQYF
TRBJ1-4	TRBV28	NA	NA	TGTGCCAGCAGTTTAGGGGGCGGCCAGGATGAAAAACTGTTTTTT	CASSLGGGQDEKLFF
TRBJ2-2	TRBV5-6	few	TRBD2	TGTGCCAGCAGCCCGCGACGGACGGGACTAGCGGGAGCCACCGGGGAGCTGTTTTTT	CASSPRRTGLAGATGELFF
TRBJ1-6	TRBV6-6	NA	NA	TGTGCCAGCAAGGAGGGGAGTTCACCCCTCCACTTT	CASKEGSSPLHF
TRBJ2-7	TRBV7-3	NA	NA	TGTGCCAGCAGCTTAATGGCAGGGCAGCCGTACGAGCAGTACTTC	CASSLMAGQPYEQYF
TRBJ1-3	TRBV4-2	once	NA	TGTGCCAGCAGCCAAGATATTCTTATTGGATCACTCTCTGGAAACACCATATATTTT	CASSQDILIGSLSGNTIYF
TRBJ1-1	TRBV27	NA	NA	TGTGCCAGCTCGTGGGGCCTGAACACTGAAGCTTTCTTT	CASSWGLNTEAFF
TRBJ1-2	TRBV19	once	TRBD1	TGTGCCAGTAGTAGGACAGGGTTGGGTGGCTACACCTTC	CASSRTGLGGYTF